The TCR beta chain under discussion was sequenced for a study of T-cell reconstitution after alpha-beta-depleted transplantation in children. This sample's TCRbeta library carried unique molecular identifier barcodes. TCRdb called the PCR reads again in MiXCR, with one record for every CDR3 protein. The table shows about 290,000 distinct CDR3 sequences, with 10% occurring only once. Study conclusions and caveats: Some patients' high day-60 TCRbeta diversity was attributed to recipient cells surviving conditioning. Where alpha-beta T cells came from about two months after transplant was reportedly several hundred expanded graft clones. After one year, T-cell counts and TCRbeta diversity mostly came from new T cells.

This clonotype was observed at least ten times. Its specificity is not known. This CDR3 spans 14 amino acids. V lost 1 base to trimming and J lost 4 bases, with 7 bases between them. Looked up from germline, CDR1 is MDHEN and CDR2 is SYDVKM. The chain recombines TRBV28 with TRBJ1-4; the D gene is possibly TRBD1 (6 bases). The receptor was derived from a boy under two years old with acute myeloid leukemia, due to receive a stem cell transplant. Sequencing was performed on PBMCs, taken before TCRalphabeta/CD19-depleted stem cell transplant. The CDR3 DNA reads as TGTGCCAGCAGTTTATCCAGGGGTAATGAAAAACTGTTTTTT. Amino acid sequence: CASSLSRGNEKLFF.